This T cell receptor beta chain was retrieved from a study of T cell responses to AZD1222 COVID-19 vaccine. Trimming pared 5 bases from V and 5 bases from J, leaving 16 bases between. Germline-derived CDR1 and CDR2 are SGHTA and FQGNSA. This CDR3 spans 15 amino acids. TCRdb's copy holds only in-frame clones and misses some; the assay was immunoSEQ multiplex PCR. Among 70,000 to 95,000 clones, over 85% were seen once, and the ten largest hold approximately 2.6%. The chain is built from TRBV7-2 and TRBJ1-5, with TRBD1 as a possible D gene (5 bases). The receptor comes from an adult in good health. This sample comprised peripheral blood, obtained on day 0 of MenACWY control vaccination. The CDR3 sequence is CASSTVGDGYQPQHF. The CDR3 DNA is TGTGCCAGCAGCACCGTTGGGGACGGGTATCAGCCCCAGCATTTT.